This entry features one T cell receptor (beta chain) sequence. This clonotype was counted at least ten times. What this receptor recognizes is not known. Base qualities are not provided; no much larger clone lies one nucleotide away. The data were obtained in a study of CD8 T cells in ankylosing spondylitis (dated by TCRdb to about 2017). Background on the whole study: The study profiled T cell receptor beta repertoires in healthy donors and ankylosing spondylitis patients to find disease-linked TCR variants. The full study cohort was made up of about 25 ankylosing spondylitis patients and approximately 100 healthy donors. Peripheral blood was sampled, and synovial fluid was additionally collected from ankylosing spondylitis patients. Results and caveats for the whole study, not just this receptor: According to the report, matched synovial fluid samples from ankylosing spondylitis patients were significantly enriched for the disease-linked clones. The disease-linked clones showed a CD8+ phenotype and occurred at relatively low frequencies in peripheral blood. Blood from ankylosing spondylitis patients appeared to be characterized by a TCR beta motif composed of under 10 highly homologous amino acid variants. Some motif variants were previously reported in synovial fluid and blood of reactive arthritis patients, suggesting common disease-initiation mechanisms.

TCRdb records Illumina HiSeq 2500 as the sequencer. TCR beta libraries were prepared by quantitative 5'-RACE with molecular barcodes. As for how the authors treated the data: Disease-linked TCR variants were identified with a new computational method built on a probabilistic model of VDJ rearrangement. The public reads were reanalyzed by TCRdb: fastp trimming at Q25, MiXCR alignment, in-frame beta chains only. Every entry covers one CDR3 protein and lists the most common genes and DNA from its rows. These V and J calls originate from TCRdb's pipeline instead of the authors' own analysis. This sample lists about 300,000 distinct CDR3 sequences; more than 9% were detected once. 9.1% of the sample comes from the top ten. The CDR3 has 13 amino acids, counting the end cysteine and phenylalanine. The entry retains the CDR3 DNA only, 39 bases that are in frame from base 1. Trimmed from V: 2 bases; trimmed from J: 3 bases; junction bases lacking a gene match: 4. Per the germline V gene (reference sequence), DFQATT is the CDR1 and SNEGSKA is the CDR2.

The material sequenced was blood, either unsorted or a sorted T cell fraction (not recorded which). The sequence derives from a female donor with ankylosing spondylitis or in good health (not recorded which). This chain joins TRBV20-1 to TRBJ2-7; the central 7 bases match TRBD1. In nucleotide form, the sequence is TGCAGTGCTAGACCTCGGACAGGCTACGAGCAGTACTTC. It is translated as CSARPRTGYEQYF.